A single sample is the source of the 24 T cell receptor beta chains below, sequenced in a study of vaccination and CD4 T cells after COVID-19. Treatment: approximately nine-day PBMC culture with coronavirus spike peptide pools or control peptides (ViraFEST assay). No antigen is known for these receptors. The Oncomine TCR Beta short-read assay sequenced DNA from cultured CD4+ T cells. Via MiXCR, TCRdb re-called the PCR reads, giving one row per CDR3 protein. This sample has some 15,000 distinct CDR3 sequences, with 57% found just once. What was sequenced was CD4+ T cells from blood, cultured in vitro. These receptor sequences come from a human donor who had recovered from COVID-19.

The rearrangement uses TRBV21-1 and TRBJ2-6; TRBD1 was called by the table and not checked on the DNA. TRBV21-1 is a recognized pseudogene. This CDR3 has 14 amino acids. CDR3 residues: CASSKVGGRHVLTF. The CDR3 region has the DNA TGTGCCAGCAGCAAAGTGGGGGGTAGGCACGTCCTGACTTTC.

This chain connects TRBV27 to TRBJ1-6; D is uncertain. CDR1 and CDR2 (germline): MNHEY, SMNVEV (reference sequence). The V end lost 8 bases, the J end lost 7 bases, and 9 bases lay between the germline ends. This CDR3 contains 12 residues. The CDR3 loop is CASGRLNSPLHF. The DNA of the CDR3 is TGTGCCAGCGGCCGCCTCAATTCACCCCTCCACTTT.

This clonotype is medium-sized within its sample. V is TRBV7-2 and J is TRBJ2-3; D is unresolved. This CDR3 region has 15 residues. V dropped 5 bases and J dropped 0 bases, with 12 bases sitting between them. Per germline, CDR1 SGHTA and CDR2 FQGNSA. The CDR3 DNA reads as TGTGCCAGCAGCCCCGCCTACCTTAGCACAGATACGCAGTATTTT. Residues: CASSPAYLSTDTQYF.

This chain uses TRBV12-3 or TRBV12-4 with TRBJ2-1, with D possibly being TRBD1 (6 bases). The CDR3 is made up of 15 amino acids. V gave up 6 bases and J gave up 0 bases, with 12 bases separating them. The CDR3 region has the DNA TGTGCCAGCAGAAAGCCAGGGGACTCCTACAATGAGCAGTTCTTC. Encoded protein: CASRKPGDSYNEQFF.

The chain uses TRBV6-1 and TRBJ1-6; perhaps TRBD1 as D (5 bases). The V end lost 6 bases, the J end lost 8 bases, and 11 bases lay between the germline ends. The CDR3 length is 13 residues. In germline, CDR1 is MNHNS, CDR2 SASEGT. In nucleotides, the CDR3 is TGTGCCAGCAGAGAGGGAGGGGATTCACCCCTCCACTTT. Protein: CASREGGDSPLHF.

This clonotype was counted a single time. CDR3 residues: CASSLSRGLGSYNSPLHF. CDR3 sequence (DNA): TGTGCCAGCAGTTTATCCCGGGGCCTTGGCTCCTATAATTCACCCCTCCACTTT. The chain is built from TRBV28 and TRBJ1-6; D is possibly TRBD1 (5 bases). Germline V gene lookup returns CDR1 MDHEN and CDR2 SYDVKM. V lost 1 base and J 0 bases, leaving 13 bases between the germline ends. The CDR3 runs to 18 residues.

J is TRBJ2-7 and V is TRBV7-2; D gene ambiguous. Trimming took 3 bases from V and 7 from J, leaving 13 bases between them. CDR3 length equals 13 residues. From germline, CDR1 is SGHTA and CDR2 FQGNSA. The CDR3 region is CASSFNTDLEQYF. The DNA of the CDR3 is TGTGCCAGCAGCTTTAATACAGACTTGGAGCAGTACTTC.

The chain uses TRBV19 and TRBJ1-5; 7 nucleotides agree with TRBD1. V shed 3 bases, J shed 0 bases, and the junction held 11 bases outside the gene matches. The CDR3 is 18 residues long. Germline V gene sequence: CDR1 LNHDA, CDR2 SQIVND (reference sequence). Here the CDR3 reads CASSIGGQSLYSNQPQHF. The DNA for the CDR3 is TGTGCCAGTAGTATCGGGGGACAGAGCCTTTATAGCAATCAGCCCCAGCATTTT. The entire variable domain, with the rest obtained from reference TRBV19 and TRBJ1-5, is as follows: DGGITQSPKYLFRKEGQNVTLSCEQNLNHDAMYWYRQDPGQGLRLIYYSQIVNDFQKGDIAEGYSVSREKKESFPLTVTSAQKNPTAFYLCASSIGGQSLYSNQPQHFGDGTRLSIL.

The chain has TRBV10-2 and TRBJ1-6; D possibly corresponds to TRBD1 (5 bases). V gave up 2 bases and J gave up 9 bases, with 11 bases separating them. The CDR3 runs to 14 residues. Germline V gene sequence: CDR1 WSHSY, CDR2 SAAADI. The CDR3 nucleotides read TGCGCCAGCAGTGAGACAGGCCTTTCTTCACCCCTCCACTTT. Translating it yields CASSETGLSSPLHF.

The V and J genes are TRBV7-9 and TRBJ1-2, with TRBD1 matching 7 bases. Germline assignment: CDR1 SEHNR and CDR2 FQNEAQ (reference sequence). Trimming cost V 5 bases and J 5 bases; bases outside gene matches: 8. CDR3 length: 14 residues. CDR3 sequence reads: CASSARTGGYGYTF. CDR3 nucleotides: TGTGCCAGCAGCGCCCGGACAGGTGGTTATGGCTACACCTTC. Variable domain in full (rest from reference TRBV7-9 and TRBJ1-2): DTGVSQNPRHKITKRGQNVTFRCDPISEHNRLYWYRQTLGQGPEFLTYFQNEAQLEKSRLLSDRFSAERPKGSFSTLEIQRTEQGDSAMYLCASSARTGGYGYTFGSGTRLTVV.

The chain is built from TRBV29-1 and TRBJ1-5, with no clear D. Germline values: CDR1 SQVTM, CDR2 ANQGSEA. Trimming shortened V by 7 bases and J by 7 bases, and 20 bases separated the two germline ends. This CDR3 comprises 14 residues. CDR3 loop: CSAETGPLGQPQHF. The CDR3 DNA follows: TGCAGCGCCGAGACGGGCCCGCTGGGGCAGCCCCAGCATTTT.

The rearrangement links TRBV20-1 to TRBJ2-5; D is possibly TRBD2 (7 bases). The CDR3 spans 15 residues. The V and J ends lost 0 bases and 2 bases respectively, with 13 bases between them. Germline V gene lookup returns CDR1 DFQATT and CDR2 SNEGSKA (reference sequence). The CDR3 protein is CSARDWGRGQETQYF. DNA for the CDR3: TGCAGTGCTAGAGATTGGGGGAGGGGGCAAGAGACCCAGTACTTC.

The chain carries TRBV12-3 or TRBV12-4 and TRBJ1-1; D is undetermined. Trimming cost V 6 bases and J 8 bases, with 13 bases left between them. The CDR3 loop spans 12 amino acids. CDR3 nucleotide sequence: TGTGCCAGCAGCCACGGACGCCGGGAAGCTTTCTTT. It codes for CASSHGRREAFF.

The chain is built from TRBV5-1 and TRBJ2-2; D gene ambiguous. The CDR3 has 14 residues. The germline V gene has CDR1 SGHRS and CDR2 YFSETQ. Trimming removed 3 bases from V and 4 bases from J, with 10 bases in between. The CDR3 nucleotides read TGCGCCAGCAGCTCGGGCTTAGGCACCGGGGAGCTGTTTTTT. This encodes CASSSGLGTGELFF.

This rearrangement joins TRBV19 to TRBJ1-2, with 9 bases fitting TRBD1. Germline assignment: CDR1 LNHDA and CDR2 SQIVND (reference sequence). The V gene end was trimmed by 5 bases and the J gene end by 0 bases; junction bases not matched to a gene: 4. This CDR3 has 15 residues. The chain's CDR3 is CASSVQGAANYGYTF. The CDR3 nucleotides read TGTGCCAGTAGTGTACAGGGGGCGGCTAACTATGGCTACACCTTC.

CDR3 amino acids: CASSLYRARLSYNEQFF. CDR3 DNA: TGTGCCAGCAGCCTTTACCGGGCTCGACTTTCATACAATGAGCAGTTCTTC. The J gene is TRBJ2-1, the V gene TRBV11-3; D is undetermined. Germline V lookup: CDR1 SGHNT, CDR2 YENEEA. The length of the CDR3 is 17 residues. V was clipped by 5 bases and J by 4 bases, with 21 bases between them.

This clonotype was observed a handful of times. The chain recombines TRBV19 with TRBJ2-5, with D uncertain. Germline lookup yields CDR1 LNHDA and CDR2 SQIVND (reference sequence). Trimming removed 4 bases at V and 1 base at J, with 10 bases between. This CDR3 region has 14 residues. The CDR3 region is CASSKASSQETQYF. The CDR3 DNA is TGTGCCAGTAGTAAGGCTTCCAGCCAAGAGACCCAGTACTTC.

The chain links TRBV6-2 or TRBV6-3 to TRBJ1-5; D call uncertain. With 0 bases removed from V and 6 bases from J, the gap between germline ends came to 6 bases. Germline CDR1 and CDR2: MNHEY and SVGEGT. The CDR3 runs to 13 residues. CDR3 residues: CASSYSFTQPQHF. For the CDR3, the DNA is TGTGCCAGCAGTTACTCTTTTACTCAGCCCCAGCATTTT.

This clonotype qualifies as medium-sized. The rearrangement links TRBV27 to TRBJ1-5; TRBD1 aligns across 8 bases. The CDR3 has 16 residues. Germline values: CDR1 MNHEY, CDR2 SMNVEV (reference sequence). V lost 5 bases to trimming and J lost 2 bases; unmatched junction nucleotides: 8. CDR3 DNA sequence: TGTGCCAGCAGTAAATACAGGGGGGAGCGCAATCAGCCCCAGCATTTT. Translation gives CASSKYRGERNQPQHF.

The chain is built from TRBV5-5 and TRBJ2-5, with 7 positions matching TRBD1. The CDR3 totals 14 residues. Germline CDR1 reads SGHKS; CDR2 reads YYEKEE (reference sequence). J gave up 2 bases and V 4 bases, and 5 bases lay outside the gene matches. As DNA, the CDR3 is TGTGCCAGCAGCCTGGGGACAGAGCAAGAGACCCAGTACTTC. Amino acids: CASSLGTEQETQYF.

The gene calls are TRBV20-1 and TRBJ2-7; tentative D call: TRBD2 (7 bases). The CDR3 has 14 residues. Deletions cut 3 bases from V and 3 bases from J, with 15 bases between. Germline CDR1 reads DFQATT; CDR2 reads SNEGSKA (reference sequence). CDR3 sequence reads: CSARGGRDGYEQYF. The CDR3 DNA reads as TGCAGTGCTAGGGGGGGGCGGGACGGCTACGAGCAGTACTTC.

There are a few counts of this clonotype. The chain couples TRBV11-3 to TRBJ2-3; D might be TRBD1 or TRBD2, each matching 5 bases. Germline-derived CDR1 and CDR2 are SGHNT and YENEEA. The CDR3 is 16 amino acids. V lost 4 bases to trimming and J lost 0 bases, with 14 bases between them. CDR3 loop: CASSWGRSSSTDTQYF. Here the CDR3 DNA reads TGTGCCAGCAGCTGGGGACGGAGTAGTAGCACAGATACGCAGTATTTT.

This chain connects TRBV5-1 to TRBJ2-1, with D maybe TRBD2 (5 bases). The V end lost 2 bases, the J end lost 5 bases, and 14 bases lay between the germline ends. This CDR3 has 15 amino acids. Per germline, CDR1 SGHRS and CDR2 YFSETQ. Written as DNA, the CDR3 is TGCGCCAGCAGCTTTGGGAGTGGGCCCCACAATGAGCAGTTCTTC. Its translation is CASSFGSGPHNEQFF.

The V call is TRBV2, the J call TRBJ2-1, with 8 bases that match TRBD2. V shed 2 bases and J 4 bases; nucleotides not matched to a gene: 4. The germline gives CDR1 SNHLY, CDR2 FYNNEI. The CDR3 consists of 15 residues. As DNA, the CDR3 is TGTGCCAGCAGTGAACTGACTAGCGTATACAATGAGCAGTTCTTC. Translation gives CASSELTSVYNEQFF.